These 20 T cell receptor beta chains originate from one sample sequenced in a study of blood T cell repertoires in COVID-19 (TCRdb year 2020). Library generation was performed with the immunoSEQ multiplex PCR assay. TCRdb limited this immuneACCESS table to in-frame rearrangements with V and J called. A share of clones is missing; checked studies link under half to unresolved V genes, and the rest is unexplained. The sample includes roughly 42,000 clones, with about nine tenths observed a single time. The top ten constitute 3% to 4.5% of the sample. The specimen sequenced was peripheral blood. These receptor sequences come from a human donor in a cohort sampled during active COVID-19.

V is TRBV5-1 and J is TRBJ2-1; 11 positions match TRBD2. Losses at the gene ends were 4 bases for V and 4 bases for J; bases not matched to a gene: 7. Germline CDR1 reads SGHRS; CDR2 reads YFSETQ. This CDR3 has 16 amino acids. In DNA form, the CDR3 reads TGCGCCAGCAGCAATGTCTTAGCGGGAGGGTACAATGAGCAGTTCTTC. This translates into CASSNVLAGGYNEQFF. Combining the CDR3 with reference TRBV5-1 and TRBJ2-1 gives the whole variable domain KAGVTQTPRYLIKTRGQQVTLSCSPISGHRSVSWYQQTPGQGLQFLFEYFSETQRNKGNFPGRFSGRQFSNSRSEMNVSTLELGDSALYLCASSNVLAGGYNEQFFGPGTRLTVL.

Here the CDR3 reads CSVKGLARTDTQYF. CDR3 sequence (DNA): TGCAGCGTAAAAGGACTAGCCCGCACAGATACGCAGTATTTT. The rearrangement links TRBV29-1 to TRBJ2-3; TRBD2 matches at 8 bases. CDR1 is SQVTM, CDR2 ANQGSEA, per germline. The CDR3 has 14 residues. V shed 6 bases and J 1 base; nucleotides not matched to a gene: 6.

The chain joins TRBV7-6 to TRBJ2-3, with a tentative D call TRBD1 (5 bases). Trimming pared 1 base from V and 1 base from J, leaving 12 bases between. The CDR3 sequence is 16 residues long. Germline loops: CDR1 SGHVS, CDR2 FNYEAQ. CDR3 in amino acids: CASSLVGGAGTDTQYF. The CDR3 DNA sequence: TGTGCCAGCAGCTTAGTAGGTGGGGCCGGCACAGATACGCAGTATTTT.

The chain is built from TRBV24-1 and TRBJ1-1; no clear D gene. Per the germline V gene, CDR1 is KGHDR and CDR2 is SFDVKD. The length of the CDR3 is 14 residues. The germline V and J ends were trimmed by 3 bases and 1 base, with 8 bases remaining between them. The CDR3 bases are TGTGCCACCAGTGATCCCGCCAGGAACACTGAAGCTTTCTTT. Translated, it gives CATSDPARNTEAFF.

The chain has TRBV7-9 and TRBJ2-3; D not resolved. The V and J ends lost 3 bases and 0 bases respectively, with 7 bases between them. Germline V gives CDR1 SEHNR, CDR2 FQNEAQ (reference sequence). The CDR3 spans 14 residues. The CDR3 region has the DNA TGTGCCAGCAGCTTTCTGACTAGCACAGATACGCAGTATTTT. This codes for CASSFLTSTDTQYF.

The chain recombines TRBV14 with TRBJ1-2, with D maybe TRBD1 (5 bases). The germline gives CDR1 SGHDN, CDR2 FVKESK. This CDR3 has 15 amino acids. The ends were cut back, 2 bases at V and 4 bases at J, with 14 bases in the middle. In DNA form, the CDR3 reads TGTGCCAGCAGCCAACGGCAGGGAGGGCTCTATGGCTACACCTTC. Translated, it gives CASSQRQGGLYGYTF.

This clone came up once. This chain joins TRBV30 and TRBJ1-2; TRBD1 matches 7 bases. CDR1 and CDR2 from the germline V gene are GTSNPN and SVGIG (reference sequence). Trimming took 1 base from V and 4 from J; bases not matched to a gene: 3. The CDR3 extends over 13 amino acids. The CDR3 DNA is TGTGCCTGGAGTGCCAGGGGGGCCTATGGCTACACCTTC. Residues: CAWSARGAYGYTF.

The chain uses TRBV9 and TRBJ2-3, with unresolved D. The V end was cut by 0 bases, the J end by 1 base, with 12 bases between. This CDR3 contains 16 residues. The germline V gene has CDR1 SGDLS and CDR2 YYNGEE. In nucleotides, the CDR3 is TGTGCCAGCAGCGTAGCTTTCGGAGCTGGCACAGATACGCAGTATTTT. Its translation is CASSVAFGAGTDTQYF.

The chain joins TRBV18 to TRBJ1-2; 8 nucleotides line up with TRBD1. From germline, CDR1 is KGHSH and CDR2 LQKENI. The CDR3 length is 15 residues. J was trimmed by 4 bases and V by 1 base; bases with no gene match: 5. DNA of the CDR3: TGTGCCAGCTCACCACAGCAGGGGGCTGGCTATGGCTACACCTTC. Protein product: CASSPQQGAGYGYTF.

The chain employs TRBV2 and TRBJ1-5, with TRBD1 matching over 10 bases. Unmatched junction bases numbered 12, after V lost 7 bases and J lost 6 bases. The CDR3 sequence is 16 residues long. Germline V gene sequence: CDR1 SNHLY, CDR2 FYNNEI. CDR3 protein: CASNGQGGFGTQPQHF. The DNA for the CDR3 is TGTGCCAGCAATGGACAGGGGGGTTTTGGGACTCAGCCCCAGCATTTT. Full variable domain (missing parts from reference TRBV2 and TRBJ1-5): EPEVTQTPSHQVTQMGQEVILRCVPISNHLYFYWYRQILGQKVEFLVSFYNNEISEKSEIFDDQFSVERPDGSNFTLKIRSTKLEDSAMYFCASNGQGGFGTQPQHFGDGTRLSIL.

This clone has just one count. This chain joins TRBV5-1 and TRBJ1-2; weak D call: TRBD1 (5 bases). This CDR3 has 14 residues. Germline values: CDR1 SGHRS, CDR2 YFSETQ. Trimming removed 4 bases from V and 1 base from J, with 11 bases in between. CDR3 loop: CASSQGGGNYGYTF. The CDR3 DNA reads as TGCGCCAGCAGCCAGGGAGGAGGTAACTATGGCTACACCTTC.

V usage is TRBV15 and J usage is TRBJ2-2, with D tentatively TRBD2 (6 bases). The length of the CDR3 is 15 residues. Germline V CDR1 and CDR2: LNHNV, YYDKDF (reference sequence). The germline V and J ends were trimmed by 0 bases and 6 bases, with 11 bases remaining between them. The CDR3 nucleotides are TGTGCCACCAGCAGAGATGCGGGACCGCCCGGGGAGCTGTTTTTT. Its protein is CATSRDAGPPGELFF.

The chain carries TRBV11-2 and TRBJ1-2; possibly TRBD1 for D (5 bases). The V gene's germline CDR1 is SGHAT and CDR2 FQNNGV. V dropped 3 bases and J dropped 1 base, with 6 bases sitting between them. There are 13 residues in the CDR3. The CDR3 nucleotides are TGTGCCAGCAGCTTGACAGATAACTATGGCTACACCTTC. It specifies CASSLTDNYGYTF. The whole variable domain, filled in from reference TRBV11-2 and TRBJ1-2, reads EAGVAQSPRYKIIEKRQSVAFWCNPISGHATLYWYQQILGQGPKLLIQFQNNGVVDDSQLPKDRFSAERLKGVDSTLKIQPAKLEDSAVYLCASSLTDNYGYTFGSGTRLTVV.

The CDR3 sequence is CASSHGQAFTF. In DNA, the CDR3 is TGTGCCAGCAGCCACGGACAGGCTTTCACCTTC. The genes are TRBV6-5 and TRBJ1-2; 7 bases agree with TRBD1. Germline trimming cut 6 bases from V and 13 bases from J; bases unmatched to any gene: 8. This CDR3 has 11 amino acids. Germline CDR1 and CDR2: MNHEY and SVGAGI.

V is TRBV6-1 and J is TRBJ1-4; D is uncertain. Germline assignment: CDR1 MNHNS and CDR2 SASEGT. This CDR3 comprises 16 residues. The V end was cut by 3 bases, the J end by 3 bases, with 14 bases between. CDR3 region: CASSDRLSIANEKLFF. DNA for the CDR3: TGTGCCAGCAGTGATCGACTTAGTATAGCTAATGAAAAACTGTTTTTT.

The rearrangement uses TRBV6-2 or TRBV6-3 and TRBJ2-7; 8 bases line up with TRBD2. Trimming at V came to 2 bases and at J to 5 bases, leaving 11 bases not matched to a gene. CDR1 MNHEY and CDR2 SVGEGT come from the germline V gene. The CDR3 consists of 16 residues. The CDR3 DNA follows: TGTGCCAGCAGTTACACTCCGATCGGGGGGGCCGACGAGCAGTACTTC. Encoded protein: CASSYTPIGGADEQYF.

The chain uses TRBV28 and TRBJ1-6; no firm D call. The CDR3 runs to 12 residues. Germline-derived CDR1 and CDR2 are MDHEN and SYDVKM. With 4 bases removed from V and 5 bases from J, the gap between germline ends came to 3 bases. CDR3 protein: CASSSNNSPLHF. The CDR3 DNA follows: TGTGCCAGCAGTTCCAATAATTCACCCCTCCACTTT.

The V and J genes are TRBV5-4 and TRBJ2-1; possibly TRBD2 for D (6 bases). Trimming pared 3 bases from V and 10 bases from J, leaving 17 bases between. Germline V gives CDR1 SGHNT, CDR2 YYREEE (reference sequence). This CDR3 spans 14 amino acids. CDR3 in amino acids: CASSSGLGGREQFF. The DNA for the CDR3 is TGTGCCAGCAGCTCCGGACTGGGAGGAAGGGAGCAGTTCTTC. Using reference TRBV5-4 and TRBJ2-1 for the parts outside the CDR3, the full variable domain is ETGVTQSPTHLIKTRGQQVTLRCSSQSGHNTVSWYQQALGQGPQFIFQYYREEENGRGNFPPRFSGLQFPNYSSELNVNALELDDSALYLCASSSGLGGREQFFGPGTRLTVL.

This CDR3 reads CASSQEQVSGNTIYF. DNA for the CDR3: TGCGCCAGCAGCCAAGAACAGGTCTCTGGAAACACCATATATTTT. This chain connects TRBV4-1 to TRBJ1-3; D is perhaps TRBD1 (5 bases). The V gene lost 0 bases and the J gene lost 0 bases, with 6 bases spanning the gap. CDR3 length equals 15 residues. CDR1 MGHRA and CDR2 YSYEKL come from the germline V gene.

This rearrangement joins TRBV28 to TRBJ1-2; D call uncertain. Trimming removed 5 bases from V and 5 bases from J, with 6 bases in between. CDR3 length: 11 amino acids. CDR1 is MDHEN and CDR2 is SYDVKM in the germline V gene. CDR3 in amino acids: CASSREYGYTF. For the CDR3, the DNA is TGTGCCAGCAGTAGGGAGTATGGCTACACCTTC.